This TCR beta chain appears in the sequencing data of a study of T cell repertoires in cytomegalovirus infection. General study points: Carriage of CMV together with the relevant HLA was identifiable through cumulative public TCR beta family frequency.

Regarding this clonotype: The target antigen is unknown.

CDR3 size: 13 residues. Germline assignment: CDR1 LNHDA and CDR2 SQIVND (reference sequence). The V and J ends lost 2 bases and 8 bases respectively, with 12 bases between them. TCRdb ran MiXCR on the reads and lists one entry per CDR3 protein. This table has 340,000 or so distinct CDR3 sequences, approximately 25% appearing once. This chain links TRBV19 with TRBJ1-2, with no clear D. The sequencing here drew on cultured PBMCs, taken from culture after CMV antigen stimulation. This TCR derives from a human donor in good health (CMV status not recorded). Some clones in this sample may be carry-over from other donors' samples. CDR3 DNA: TGTGCCAGTAGTATACTCTCTTTCGACGGCTACACCTTC. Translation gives CASSILSFDGYTF. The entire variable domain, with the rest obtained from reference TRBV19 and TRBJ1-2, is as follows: DGGITQSPKYLFRKEGQNVTLSCEQNLNHDAMYWYRQDPGQGLRLIYYSQIVNDFQKGDIAEGYSVSREKKESFPLTVTSAQKNPTAFYLCASSILSFDGYTFGSGTRLTVV.